This T cell receptor (beta chain) comes out of a study of chemoradiotherapy in HPV16-positive cancers. Profiled with immunoSEQ multiplex PCR; TCRdb holds only in-frame clones, not every one. The sample has fewer than 40,000 clones; roughly 90% are singletons. The CDR3 sequence is 14 residues long. Germline lookup yields CDR1 KGHSH and CDR2 LQKENI. V was clipped by 2 bases and J by 16 bases, with 20 bases between them. Sequencing was performed on blood, taken from a patient who underwent chemoradiotherapy. This sequence joins TRBV18 and TRBJ2-2, with D unresolved. The sequence derives from a human donor with HPV-associated anogenital cancer. The CDR3 sequence: CASSPTIYNPYKFF. The CDR3 coding sequence is TGTGCCAGCTCACCAACCATTTATAACCCCTACAAGTTTTTT.